The rows below give T cell receptor beta chains drawn from one sample of a study of blood T cell repertoires in COVID-19. The assay was immunoSEQ multiplex PCR, and TCRdb's table has in-frame clones only and misses some. The data show more than 85,000 clones, 84% seen once. The sample taken for sequencing was peripheral blood. These receptors were obtained from a man in his 60s with acute or convalescent COVID-19. Each CDR3 is given with its conserved first and last residue. The order of the fields is D gene, V gene, clone size, J gene, CDR3 DNA, CDR3 protein. D genes are given only for firm matches. Size values are once, few and many counts, or a class for expanded clones, and some rows have none.

d_call: TRBD2
v_call: TRBV24-1
clone_size: -
j_call: TRBJ2-3
cdr3_nt: TGTGCCACCAGTGCAGCGGGGGCCGGGGATACGCAGTATTTT
cdr3_aa: CATSAAGAGDTQYF

d_call: -
v_call: TRBV6-5
clone_size: few
j_call: TRBJ1-5
cdr3_nt: TGTGCCAGCAGTTCCCTAGGCTATTCGCCCCAGCATTTT
cdr3_aa: CASSSLGYSPQHF

d_call: -
v_call: TRBV7-2
clone_size: -
j_call: TRBJ2-5
cdr3_nt: TGTGCCAGCAGCTTAGTCGGCGGCCGTATTGAGGAGACCCAGTACTTC
cdr3_aa: CASSLVGGRIEETQYF

d_call: -
v_call: TRBV6-5
clone_size: -
j_call: TRBJ2-7
cdr3_nt: TGTGCCAGCTTCTTGCAGGGCTCCTACGAGCAGTACTTC
cdr3_aa: CASFLQGSYEQYF

d_call: -
v_call: TRBV18
clone_size: few
j_call: TRBJ2-7
cdr3_nt: TGTGCCAGCTCACCACTAGCGGTGGCGCCGGGCGACGAGCAGTACTTC
cdr3_aa: CASSPLAVAPGDEQYF

d_call: -
v_call: TRBV30
clone_size: few
j_call: TRBJ1-4
cdr3_nt: TGTGCCTGGAGTGTTGGAGGTGTCTCTGAAAAACTGTTTTTT
cdr3_aa: CAWSVGGVSEKLFF

d_call: TRBD1
v_call: TRBV28
clone_size: -
j_call: TRBJ2-7
cdr3_nt: TGTGCCAGCAGTTTAGTGGACAGGGCTTCCTACGAGCAGTACTTC
cdr3_aa: CASSLVDRASYEQYF

d_call: -
v_call: TRBV9
clone_size: -
j_call: TRBJ2-7
cdr3_nt: TGTGCCAGCAGCGTGCATGACAGCTCTCTCGAGCAGTACTTC
cdr3_aa: CASSVHDSSLEQYF

d_call: TRBD2
v_call: TRBV7-3
clone_size: -
j_call: TRBJ2-1
cdr3_nt: TGTGCCAGCAGCTTAACAGGACTAGTAGGTAATGAGCAGTTCTTC
cdr3_aa: CASSLTGLVGNEQFF

d_call: TRBD1
v_call: TRBV14
clone_size: once
j_call: TRBJ1-3
cdr3_nt: TGTGCCAGCAGCCCCCGGACAGGGAGCAGTGGAAACACCATATATTTT
cdr3_aa: CASSPRTGSSGNTIYF

d_call: -
v_call: TRBV14
clone_size: -
j_call: TRBJ2-3
cdr3_nt: TGTGCCAGCAGCCAAGATCTGGGGCGCACAGATACGCAGTATTTT
cdr3_aa: CASSQDLGRTDTQYF

d_call: -
v_call: TRBV7-3
clone_size: once
j_call: TRBJ2-5
cdr3_nt: TGTGCCAGCAGCCCCTTGGACAGCCGAGAGACCCAGTACTTC
cdr3_aa: CASSPLDSRETQYF

d_call: -
v_call: TRBV5-6
clone_size: -
j_call: TRBJ2-1
cdr3_nt: TGTGCCAGCAGCACCCCCCTAGCATTCTACAATGAGCAGTTCTTC
cdr3_aa: CASSTPLAFYNEQFF

d_call: TRBD1
v_call: TRBV7-2
clone_size: -
j_call: TRBJ1-6
cdr3_nt: TGTGCCAGCAGCCAGGAGAGGGGGCTAACACCCCTCCACTTT
cdr3_aa: CASSQERGLTPLHF

d_call: -
v_call: TRBV4-1
clone_size: -
j_call: TRBJ2-2
cdr3_nt: TGCGCCAGCAGCCCCCGGGACACCAGGTCCGGGGAGCTGTTTTTT
cdr3_aa: CASSPRDTRSGELFF

d_call: TRBD1
v_call: TRBV2
clone_size: -
j_call: TRBJ1-5
cdr3_nt: TGTGCCAGCAGGGGGGGGACAGGGGCTCAGCCCCAGCATTTT
cdr3_aa: CASRGGTGAQPQHF

d_call: TRBD2
v_call: TRBV11-1
clone_size: -
j_call: TRBJ2-5
cdr3_nt: TGTGCCAGCAGCCCTGGACTAGTGGAGACCCAGTACTTC
cdr3_aa: CASSPGLVETQYF

d_call: -
v_call: TRBV5-4
clone_size: few
j_call: TRBJ1-6
cdr3_nt: TGTGCCAGCAGCTTGATGGAGGATTCACCCCTCCACTTT
cdr3_aa: CASSLMEDSPLHF

d_call: -
v_call: TRBV7-6
clone_size: -
j_call: TRBJ2-3
cdr3_nt: TGTGCCAGCAGCTTAGTCCCCCCTCGGACGGGAAGGACAGATACGCAGTATTTT
cdr3_aa: CASSLVPPRTGRTDTQYF

d_call: -
v_call: TRBV6-5
clone_size: few
j_call: TRBJ2-2
cdr3_nt: TGTGCCAGCAGTTACGACTCGGGCACCGGGGAGCTGTTTTTT
cdr3_aa: CASSYDSGTGELFF

d_call: TRBD2
v_call: TRBV6-6
clone_size: -
j_call: TRBJ2-3
cdr3_nt: TGTGCCAGCAGTCAGCTCTCCGTAGCGGGGGGTAGCACAGATACGCAGTATTTT
cdr3_aa: CASSQLSVAGGSTDTQYF

d_call: TRBD1
v_call: TRBV28
clone_size: -
j_call: TRBJ1-4
cdr3_nt: TGTGCCAGCAGTTTCGGCGGGACAGGGGATGAAAAACTGTTTTTT
cdr3_aa: CASSFGGTGDEKLFF